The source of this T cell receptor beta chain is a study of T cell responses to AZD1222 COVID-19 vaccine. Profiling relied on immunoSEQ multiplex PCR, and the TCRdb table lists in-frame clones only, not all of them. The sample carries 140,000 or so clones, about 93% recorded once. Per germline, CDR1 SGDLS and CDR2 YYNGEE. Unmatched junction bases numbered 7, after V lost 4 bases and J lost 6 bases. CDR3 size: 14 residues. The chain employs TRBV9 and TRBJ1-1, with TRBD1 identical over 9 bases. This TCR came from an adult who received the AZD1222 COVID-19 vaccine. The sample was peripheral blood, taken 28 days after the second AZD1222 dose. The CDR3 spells CASSPGQGSPEAFF. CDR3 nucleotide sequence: TGTGCCAGCAGCCCGGGACAGGGTAGCCCTGAAGCTTTCTTT.